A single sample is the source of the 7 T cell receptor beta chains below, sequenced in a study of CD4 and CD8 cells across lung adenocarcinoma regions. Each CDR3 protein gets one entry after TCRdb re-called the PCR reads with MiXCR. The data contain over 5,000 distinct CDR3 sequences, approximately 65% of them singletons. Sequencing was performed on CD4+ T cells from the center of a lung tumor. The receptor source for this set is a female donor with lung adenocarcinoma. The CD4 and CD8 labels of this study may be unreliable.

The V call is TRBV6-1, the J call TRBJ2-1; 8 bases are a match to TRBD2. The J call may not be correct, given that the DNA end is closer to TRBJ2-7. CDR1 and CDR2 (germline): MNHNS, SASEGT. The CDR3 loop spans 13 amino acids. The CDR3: CASSREREYEQYF. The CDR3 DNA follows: TGTGCCAGCAGTCGCGAGCGGGAGTACGAGCAGTACTTC.

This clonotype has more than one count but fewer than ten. CDR3 protein: CASSEVGYYGYTF. CDR3 coding DNA: TGTGCCAGCAGTGAAGTAGGTTACTATGGCTACACCTTC. The chain joins TRBV6-1 to TRBJ1-2; D not resolved. Per the germline V gene, CDR1 is MNHNS and CDR2 is SASEGT. V gave up 1 base and J gave up 3 bases, with 6 bases separating them. The CDR3 covers 13 residues.

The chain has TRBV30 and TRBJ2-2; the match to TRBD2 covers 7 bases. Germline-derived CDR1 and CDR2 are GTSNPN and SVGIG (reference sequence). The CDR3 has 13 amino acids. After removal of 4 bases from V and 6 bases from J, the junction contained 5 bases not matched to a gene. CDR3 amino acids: CAWTTAGAGELFF. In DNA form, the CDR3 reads TGTGCCTGGACAACTGCGGGGGCCGGGGAGCTGTTTTTT.

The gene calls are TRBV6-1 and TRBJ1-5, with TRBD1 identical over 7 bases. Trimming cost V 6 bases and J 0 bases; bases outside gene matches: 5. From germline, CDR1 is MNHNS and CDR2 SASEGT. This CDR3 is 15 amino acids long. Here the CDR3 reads CASSLGTDSNQPQHF. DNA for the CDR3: TGTGCCAGCAGCCTTGGGACAGATAGCAATCAGCCCCAGCATTTT.

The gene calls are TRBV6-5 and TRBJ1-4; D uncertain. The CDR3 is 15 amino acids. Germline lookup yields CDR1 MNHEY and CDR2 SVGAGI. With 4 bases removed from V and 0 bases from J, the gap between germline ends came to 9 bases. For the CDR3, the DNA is TGTGCCAGCAGTTCACTACCTGCAACTAATGAAAAACTGTTTTTT. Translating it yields CASSSLPATNEKLFF.

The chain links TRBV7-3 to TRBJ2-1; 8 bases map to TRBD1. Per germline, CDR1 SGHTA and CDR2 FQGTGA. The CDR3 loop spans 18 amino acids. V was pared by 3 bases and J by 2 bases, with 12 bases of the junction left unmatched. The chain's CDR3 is CASSFRGQDETPYNEQFF. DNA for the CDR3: TGTGCCAGCAGCTTCCGGGGACAGGATGAAACCCCCTACAATGAGCAGTTCTTC.

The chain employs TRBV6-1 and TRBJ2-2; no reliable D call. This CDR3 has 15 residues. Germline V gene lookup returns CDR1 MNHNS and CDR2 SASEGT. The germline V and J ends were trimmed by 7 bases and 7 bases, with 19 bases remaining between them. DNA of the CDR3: TGTGCCAGCATGAAAAGCGCCGGAGTGGACGGGGAGCTGTTTTTT. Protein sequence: CASMKSAGVDGELFF.